These 15 T cell receptor beta chains were all obtained from the same sample, sequenced in a study of blood T cell repertoires in COVID-19. Clones were read by immunoSEQ multiplex PCR, and TCRdb kept only the in-frame ones, dropping some. This table has about 90,000 clones, 85% appearing once. The specimen was peripheral blood. The receptors stem from a woman in her seventies with active or convalescent COVID-19.

This chain connects TRBV5-6 to TRBJ2-5; D might be TRBD1 (5 bases). Between the trimmed V and J ends, which lost 2 bases and 1 base, there was a span of 15 bases. This CDR3 contains 16 residues. The germline V gene has CDR1 SGHDT and CDR2 YYEEEE. CDR3 DNA: TGTGCCAGCAGCTTCCGCAGGGTTCTTACCCAAGAGACCCAGTACTTC. Protein: CASSFRRVLTQETQYF.

The V gene is TRBV18, the J gene TRBJ1-2; 7 bases align to TRBD1. With 4 bases clipped from V and 5 bases from J, the junction kept 4 bases outside the gene matches. In germline, CDR1 is KGHSH, CDR2 LQKENI. This CDR3 has 13 amino acids. The CDR3 loop reads CASSQQGSYGYTF. The CDR3 DNA sequence: TGTGCCAGCTCACAACAGGGGTCTTATGGCTACACCTTC.

The count of this clone is one. V and J are TRBV6-5 and TRBJ1-3; D remains ambiguous. The V gene lost 6 bases and the J gene lost 7 bases, with 19 bases spanning the gap. The CDR3 consists of 15 residues. The germline V gene has CDR1 MNHEY and CDR2 SVGAGI. The CDR3 loop is CASSSILGGINTIYF. CDR3 in DNA: TGTGCCAGCAGCTCAATTCTTGGAGGTATCAACACCATATATTTT.

The chain employs TRBV6-5 and TRBJ2-1, with 10 bases lining up with TRBD2. J was trimmed by 5 bases and V by 6 bases; bases with no gene match: 7. Germline V gene sequence: CDR1 MNHEY, CDR2 SVGAGI. This CDR3 spans 15 amino acids. The CDR3 sequence: CASRLGTSANNEQFF. CDR3 nucleotides: TGTGCCAGCAGGCTCGGGACTAGCGCGAACAATGAGCAGTTCTTC.

The CDR3 nucleotides are TGCAGCGCCTGGACAGGGGGCCCGAACACCGGGGAGCTGTTTTTT. Its translation: CSAWTGGPNTGELFF. The J gene is TRBJ2-2, the V gene TRBV29-1; 11 bases align to TRBD1. This CDR3 comprises 15 residues. CDR1 is SQVTM and CDR2 is ANQGSEA in the germline V gene. J lost 0 bases, V lost 7 bases, and 4 bases had no gene match.

V gene TRBV2 combines with J gene TRBJ1-2, with D maybe TRBD1 (6 bases). The CDR3 extends over 15 amino acids. CDR1 and CDR2 from the germline V gene are SNHLY and FYNNEI. V dropped 5 bases and J dropped 4 bases, with 17 bases sitting between them. The CDR3 DNA reads TGTGCCAGCAGTCCCGATTCGGACAGCTCCTATGGCTACACCTTC. Amino acid sequence: CASSPDSDSSYGYTF.

V and J are TRBV25-1 and TRBJ2-4; D may be TRBD1 (5 bases). Between the trimmed V and J ends, which lost 4 bases and 3 bases, there was a span of 13 bases. CDR1 is MGHDK and CDR2 is SYGVNS in the germline V gene. This CDR3 comprises 15 residues. As DNA, the CDR3 is TGTGCCAGCAGTGGTTGGGGCATTAACAAAAACATTCAGTACTTC. Translation: CASSGWGINKNIQYF.

V gene TRBV28 combines with J gene TRBJ2-7; a possible D gene is TRBD1 (5 bases). With 6 bases removed from V and 4 bases from J, the gap between germline ends came to 16 bases. Germline loops: CDR1 MDHEN, CDR2 SYDVKM. The length of the CDR3 is 14 residues. DNA for the CDR3: TGTGCCAGCAGCTCCCAGGGATCAAGGTACGAGCAGTACTTC. Amino acid sequence: CASSSQGSRYEQYF.

This chain joins TRBV6-5 and TRBJ2-7; D unresolved. V was cut by 2 bases and J by 1 base, with 9 bases left in between. The CDR3 consists of 14 residues. From germline, CDR1 is MNHEY and CDR2 SVGAGI. For the CDR3, the DNA is TGTGCCAGCAGTTACGGGCCGAAGTCCTACGAGCAGTACTTC. Amino acids: CASSYGPKSYEQYF.

The V call is TRBV4-1, the J call TRBJ2-2, with D perhaps matching TRBD2 (6 bases). The germline V gene encodes CDR1 MGHRA and CDR2 YSYEKL. V was trimmed by 3 bases and J by 5 bases, leaving 10 bases between them. The CDR3 contains 14 residues. The CDR3 DNA reads TGCGCCAGCAGCCAGACTGGGGGGACCGGGGAGCTGTTTTTT. The encoded protein is CASSQTGGTGELFF.

V gene TRBV5-4 combines with J gene TRBJ1-2; D might be TRBD1 (6 bases). With 0 bases removed from V and 0 bases from J, the gap between germline ends came to 15 bases. Looked up from germline, CDR1 is SGHNT and CDR2 is YYREEE (reference sequence). This CDR3 has 17 residues. CDR3 region: CASSLAGAPPSNYGYTF. CDR3 sequence (DNA): TGTGCCAGCAGCTTGGCAGGGGCCCCCCCCTCTAACTATGGCTACACCTTC.

The genes are TRBV6-4 and TRBJ1-2; 10 bases fit TRBD1. This CDR3 is 15 amino acids long. Germline V lookup: CDR1 MRHNA, CDR2 SNTAGT. V lost 6 bases, J lost 8 bases, and 12 bases stayed unmatched. CDR3 bases: TGTGCCAGCAGCCTCCGGGACAGGGGATTCGGAGGCTACACCTTC. It is translated as CASSLRDRGFGGYTF.

The chain carries TRBV6-5 and TRBJ1-2, with D unresolved. The ends were cut back, 3 bases at V and 4 bases at J, with 12 bases in the middle. The CDR3 is made up of 14 amino acids. Germline CDR1 reads MNHEY; CDR2 reads SVGAGI. Written as DNA, the CDR3 is TGTGCCAGCAGTTATGGTGCTCTACCCTATGGCTACACCTTC. Protein sequence: CASSYGALPYGYTF.

The rearrangement joins TRBV19 to TRBJ1-1; 7 nucleotides line up with TRBD1. The germline V gene has CDR1 LNHDA and CDR2 SQIVND (reference sequence). The CDR3 sequence is 15 residues long. The ends lost 5 bases at V and 3 bases at J; junction bases unmatched: 9. The CDR3 reads CASSLLGTEDTEAFF. In nucleotides, the CDR3 is TGTGCCAGTAGTCTCCTCGGGACAGAGGACACTGAAGCTTTCTTT.

The chain links TRBV5-4 to TRBJ2-3, with D possibly matching TRBD2 (6 bases). The CDR3 is 14 residues long. Between the trimmed V and J ends, which lost 0 bases and 5 bases, there was a span of 10 bases. CDR1 SGHNT and CDR2 YYREEE come from the germline V gene (reference sequence). CDR3: CASSLGLGGDTQYF. CDR3 sequence (DNA): TGTGCCAGCAGCTTGGGATTGGGGGGAGATACGCAGTATTTT.